These T cell receptor beta chains were read from a single sample in a study of shared clonotypes between healthy human individuals. Profiled with immunoSEQ multiplex PCR; TCRdb holds only in-frame clones, not every one. The profile shows 550,000 to 700,000 clones, around four fifths of them singletons. The sample consisted of memory CD4+ T cells sorted from blood. These receptors were obtained from a woman aged 30 to 39 in good health. Each CDR3 is given with its conserved first and last residue. A D gene is named only where the DNA matches it firmly. The size field is filled for only some rows; it gives once, few, many or a size class.

size	V	J	D	CDR3	DNA
few	TRBV27	TRBJ2-3	NA	CASSSGASTDTQYF	TGTGCCAGCAGCTCTGGTGCTAGCACAGATACGCAGTATTTT
NA	TRBV4-1	TRBJ2-2	NA	CASSQFNSGRSGTGELFF	TGCGCCAGCAGCCAATTTAATAGCGGAAGGTCAGGCACCGGGGAGCTGTTTTTT
NA	TRBV28	TRBJ1-3	TRBD1	CASSRDSGSGNTIYF	TGTGCCAGCTCCCGGGACAGCGGCTCTGGAAACACCATATATTTT
NA	TRBV6-6	TRBJ2-2	NA	CASSVLDSGELFF	TGTGCCAGCAGCGTGCTAGATTCCGGGGAGCTGTTTTTT
NA	TRBV7-2	TRBJ1-2	NA	CASSLVREGYGYTF	TGTGCCAGCAGCTTAGTAAGGGAAGGATATGGCTACACCTTC
few	TRBV15	TRBJ2-1	NA	CATSRDYGGISYNEQFF	TGTGCCACCAGCAGGGATTACGGGGGCATCTCCTACAATGAGCAGTTCTTC
once	TRBV28	TRBJ2-3	TRBD2	CASFPSGAGGHGDTQYF	TGTGCCAGCTTCCCTTCAGGTGCGGGAGGACATGGAGATACGCAGTATTTT
NA	TRBV5-1	TRBJ2-7	TRBD2	CASSLVFSGSRDEQYF	TGCGCCAGCAGCTTGGTTTTTAGCGGGAGCCGGGACGAGCAGTACTTC
few	TRBV7-9	TRBJ1-2	NA	CASSQAGVFNYGYTF	TGTGCCAGCAGCCAAGCAGGGGTTTTTAACTATGGCTACACCTTC
NA	TRBV13	TRBJ2-2	TRBD2	CASSPHSGSVLTGELFF	TGTGCCAGCAGCCCCCATAGCGGGAGCGTATTGACCGGGGAGCTGTTTTTT
NA	TRBV28	TRBJ2-7	NA	CASRPGSANYEQYF	TGTGCCAGCAGACCGGGGTCGGCGAACTACGAGCAGTACTTC
NA	TRBV7-2	TRBJ1-2	NA	CASSSELGWTFDGYTF	TGTGCCAGCAGCTCTGAATTGGGTTGGACTTTTGACGGCTACACCTTC
NA	TRBV6-1	TRBJ2-2	TRBD2	CASGGLAGGTGELFF	TGTGCCAGCGGGGGACTAGCGGGAGGCACCGGGGAGCTGTTTTTT
NA	TRBV7-2	TRBJ2-7	NA	CASSPVALLPKEQYF	TGTGCCAGCAGCCCGGTGGCGCTCCTCCCAAAGGAGCAGTACTTC
NA	TRBV11-2	TRBJ2-1	TRBD2	CASSLGRAGPLLEQFF	TGTGCCAGCAGCTTAGGGAGAGCGGGACCCCTCCTAGAGCAGTTCTTC
NA	TRBV2	TRBJ1-5	TRBD1	CASRKDRGVYSNQPQHF	TGTGCCAGCAGGAAGGACAGGGGTGTTTATAGCAATCAGCCCCAGCATTTT
NA	TRBV5-5	TRBJ2-5	NA	CASSSDTIQETQYF	TGTGCCAGCAGCTCGGATACAATCCAAGAGACCCAGTACTTC
NA	TRBV28	TRBJ2-7	NA	CASRLTGWGKNYEQYF	TGTGCCAGCAGATTAACAGGGTGGGGGAAGAACTACGAGCAGTACTTC
NA	TRBV4-2	TRBJ2-1	NA	CASSQDWRGNEQFF	TGTGCCAGCAGCCAAGATTGGCGCGGGAATGAGCAGTTCTTC
NA	TRBV13	TRBJ2-1	TRBD2	CASSSKGTSGRMNEQFF	TGTGCCAGCAGCTCCAAGGGGACTAGCGGGAGGATGAATGAGCAGTTCTTC
NA	TRBV5-4	TRBJ2-1	NA	CASSPHGPGNYNEQFF	TGTGCCAGCAGCCCCCATGGCCCGGGAAACTACAATGAGCAGTTCTTC
NA	TRBV19	TRBJ2-3	TRBD2	CASSTRPGGRARTDTQYF	TGTGCCAGTAGTACAAGGCCTGGCGGGAGGGCCCGAACAGATACGCAGTATTTT
NA	TRBV4-2	TRBJ2-7	TRBD2	CASSQAAGAPYEQYF	TGTGCCAGCAGCCAAGCAGCGGGGGCCCCCTACGAGCAGTACTTC
few	TRBV5-1	TRBJ2-1	TRBD2	CASSSPGTSGLNEQFF	TGCGCCAGCAGCTCGCCCGGGACTAGCGGCCTTAATGAGCAGTTCTTC
NA	TRBV7-9	TRBJ2-1	TRBD2	CASSLGLAGEQFF	TGTGCCAGCAGCCTCGGACTAGCGGGAGAGCAGTTCTTC
NA	TRBV25-1	TRBJ2-1	NA	CASSEYRRGNEQFF	TGTGCCAGCAGTGAATATCGGAGGGGCAATGAGCAGTTCTTC
NA	TRBV7-8	TRBJ2-7	NA	CASSLSTPFYEQYF	TGTGCCAGCAGCTTAAGTACCCCTTTCTACGAGCAGTACTTC
once	TRBV2	TRBJ2-3	TRBD1	CASSAGQGAPADTQYF	TGTGCCAGCAGCGCGGGACAGGGGGCGCCGGCAGATACGCAGTATTTT
NA	TRBV6-5	TRBJ1-1	NA	CASSYTRSGAGYEAFF	TGTGCCAGCAGCTACACTCGTTCAGGGGCCGGATATGAAGCTTTCTTT
NA	TRBV6-5	TRBJ1-6	NA	CASSYSSSYNSPLHF	TGTGCCAGCAGTTACTCCAGCTCCTATAATTCACCCCTCCACTTT
few	TRBV7-2	TRBJ1-5	NA	CASSSDSLSGNQPQHF	TGTGCCAGCAGCTCCGACAGCCTTTCGGGCAATCAGCCCCAGCATTTT
NA	TRBV15	TRBJ2-1	TRBD2	CATSVRTGLAEQFF	TGTGCCACCAGCGTTAGAACGGGACTAGCGGAGCAGTTCTTC
NA	TRBV18	TRBJ2-3	NA	CASSTGVLSSTDTQYF	TGTGCCAGCTCAACTGGGGTCCTCTCGAGCACAGATACGCAGTATTTT
NA	TRBV7-6	TRBJ1-2	NA	CASSSRQEGWYGYTF	TGTGCCAGCAGCTCCCGACAGGAGGGTTGGTATGGCTACACCTTC
NA	TRBV15	TRBJ2-1	NA	CATSSPPYNEQFF	TGTGCCACCAGCAGCCCTCCCTACAATGAGCAGTTCTTC
NA	TRBV10-3	TRBJ1-5	NA	CAISESTGNQPQHF	TGTGCCATCAGTGAGTCGACGGGCAATCAGCCCCAGCATTTT
NA	TRBV30	TRBJ1-6	TRBD1	CAWSLLDRGSPLHF	TGTGCCTGGAGTCTCCTGGACAGGGGGTCACCCCTCCACTTT
NA	TRBV10-2	TRBJ1-5	NA	CASSGAGVQPQHF	TGCGCCAGCAGTGGGGCAGGGGTTCAGCCCCAGCATTTT
once	TRBV5-1	TRBJ1-2	TRBD1	CASSLGPRAQGDYGYTF	TGCGCCAGCAGCTTGGGGCCCCGCGCACAGGGGGACTATGGCTACACCTTC
NA	TRBV9	TRBJ2-3	NA	CASSRGQQLTDTQYF	TGTGCCAGCAGCCGAGGACAGCAACTCACAGATACGCAGTATTTT